The sequence of this TCR beta chain was determined in a study of blood T cell repertoires in COVID-19. Study-wide context: The analysed material was cDNA or gDNA that came from T cells, B-cell-depleted T cells, or PBMCs.

The assay was immunoSEQ multiplex PCR, and TCRdb's table has in-frame clones only and misses some. Of about 150,000 clones in the sample, around three quarters were seen once. CDR1 and CDR2 (germline): MDHEN, SYDVKM. With V trimmed by 2 bases and J by 8 bases, 2 bases remained unmatched. The CDR3 covers 12 residues. The receptor comes from a man aged 60-69 years with acute or convalescent COVID-19. Sequencing input: peripheral blood. V and J are TRBV28 and TRBJ1-2, with TRBD1 matching 7 bases. The CDR3 nucleotides read TGTGCCAGCAGTTTAAGGGGGCTGGGCTACACCTTC. It specifies CASSLRGLGYTF.